This T cell receptor beta chain derives from a study of monozygotic twins with inflammatory bowel disease. This CDR3 is 16 amino acids long. CDR1 LNHDA and CDR2 SQIVND come from the germline V gene (reference sequence). TCRdb re-analyzed the 5' RACE reads; it lists each CDR3 protein once, without DNA. The sample yields approximately 400,000 distinct CDR3 sequences, of which the top ten take up approximately 2.4%. Staff drew an approximately 2.5 ml blood sample from each donor. As to this clonotype: The antigen is not known.

Study observations and caveats: A single strong clonotype or signal linked to IBD was not supported.

The source is a human donor with ulcerative colitis or Crohn's disease, or a healthy co-twin of an affected twin (not recorded which). The sequenced material came from blood. The chain recombines TRBV19 with TRBJ2-1. The CDR3 reads CASSISGTSSYNEQFF.